This record covers a single T cell receptor beta chain. There are 14 residues in the CDR3. CDR1 SQVTM and CDR2 ANQGSEA come from the germline V gene. The method was immunoSEQ multiplex PCR; TCRdb's version includes in-frame clones alone and lacks a portion of them. The sample shows approximately 240,000 clones, more than 60% of them seen only once. This entry belongs to a study of blood T cell repertoires in COVID-19. The J gene is TRBJ1-3, the V gene TRBV29-1, with 11 bases identical to TRBD1. This TCR was sampled from a middle-aged woman with active or convalescent COVID-19. The sequencing sample was made of peripheral blood. CDR3 nucleotides: TGCCGGGACAGGGGGTTGAAGGAAAGAAACACCATATATTTT. This translates into CRDRGLKERNTIYF.